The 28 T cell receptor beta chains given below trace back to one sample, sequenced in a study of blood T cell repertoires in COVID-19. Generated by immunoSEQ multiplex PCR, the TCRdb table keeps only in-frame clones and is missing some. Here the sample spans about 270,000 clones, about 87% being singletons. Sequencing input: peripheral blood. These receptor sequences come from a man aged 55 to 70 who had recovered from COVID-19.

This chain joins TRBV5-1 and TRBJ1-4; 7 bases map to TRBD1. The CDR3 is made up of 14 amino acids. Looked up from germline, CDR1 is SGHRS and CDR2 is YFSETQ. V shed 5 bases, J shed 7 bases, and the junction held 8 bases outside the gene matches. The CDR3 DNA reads TGCGCCAGCAGTACCCGGGACAGTGGTGAAAAACTGTTTTTT. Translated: CASSTRDSGEKLFF.

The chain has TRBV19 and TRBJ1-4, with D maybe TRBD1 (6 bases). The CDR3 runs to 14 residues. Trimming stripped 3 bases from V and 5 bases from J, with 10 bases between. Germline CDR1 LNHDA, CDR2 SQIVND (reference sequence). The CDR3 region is CASSMDSLNEKLFF. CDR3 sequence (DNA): TGTGCCAGTAGTATGGACAGCCTAAATGAAAAACTGTTTTTT.

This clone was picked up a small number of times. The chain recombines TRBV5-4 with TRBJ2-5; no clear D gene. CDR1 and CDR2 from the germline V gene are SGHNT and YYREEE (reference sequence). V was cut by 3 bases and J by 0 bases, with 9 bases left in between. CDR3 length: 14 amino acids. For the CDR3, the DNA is TGTGCCAGCAGCTCGCGGTGGTACCAAGAGACCCAGTACTTC. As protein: CASSSRWYQETQYF.

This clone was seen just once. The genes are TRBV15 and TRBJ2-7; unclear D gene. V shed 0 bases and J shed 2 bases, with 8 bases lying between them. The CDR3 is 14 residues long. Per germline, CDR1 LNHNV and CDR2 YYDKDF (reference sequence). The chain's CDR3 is CATSREVAAYEQYF. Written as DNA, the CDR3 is TGTGCCACCAGCAGAGAGGTGGCCGCCTACGAGCAGTACTTC.

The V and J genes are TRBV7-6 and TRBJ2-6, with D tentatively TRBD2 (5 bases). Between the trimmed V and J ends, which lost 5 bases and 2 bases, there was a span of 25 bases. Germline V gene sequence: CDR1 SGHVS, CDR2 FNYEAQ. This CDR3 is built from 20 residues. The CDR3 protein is CASSLSTNAGISPGANVLTF. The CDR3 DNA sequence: TGTGCCAGCAGCCTATCGACGAATGCCGGGATCTCCCCTGGGGCCAACGTCCTGACTTTC.

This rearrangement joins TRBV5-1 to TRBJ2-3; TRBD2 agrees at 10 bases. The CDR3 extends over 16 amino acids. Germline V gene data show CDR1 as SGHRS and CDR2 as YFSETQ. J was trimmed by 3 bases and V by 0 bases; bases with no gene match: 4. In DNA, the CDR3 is TGCGCCAGCAGCTTGGCCGGGACTAGCGTAACAGATACGCAGTATTTT. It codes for CASSLAGTSVTDTQYF.

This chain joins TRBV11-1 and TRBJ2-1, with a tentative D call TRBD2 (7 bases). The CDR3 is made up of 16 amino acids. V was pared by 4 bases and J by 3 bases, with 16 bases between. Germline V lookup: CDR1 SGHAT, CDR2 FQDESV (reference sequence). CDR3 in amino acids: CASSSRGAGSYNEQFF. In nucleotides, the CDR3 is TGTGCCAGCAGCTCCCGGGGGGCGGGCAGCTACAATGAGCAGTTCTTC.

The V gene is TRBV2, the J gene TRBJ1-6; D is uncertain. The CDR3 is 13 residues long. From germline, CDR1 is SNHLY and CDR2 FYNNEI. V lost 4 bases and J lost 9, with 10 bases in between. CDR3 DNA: TGTGCCAGCAGTGGGGGAGAGGCTTCACCCCTCCACTTT. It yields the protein CASSGGEASPLHF.

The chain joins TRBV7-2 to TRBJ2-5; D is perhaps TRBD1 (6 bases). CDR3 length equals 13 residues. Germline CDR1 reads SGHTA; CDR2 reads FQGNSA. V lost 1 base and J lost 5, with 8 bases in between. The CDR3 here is CASSLERGETQYF. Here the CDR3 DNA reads TGTGCCAGCAGCTTAGAGAGGGGGGAGACCCAGTACTTC.

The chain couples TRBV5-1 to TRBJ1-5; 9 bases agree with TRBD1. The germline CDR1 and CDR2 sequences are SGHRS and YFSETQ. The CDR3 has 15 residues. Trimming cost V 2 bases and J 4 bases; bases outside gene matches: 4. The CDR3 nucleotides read TGCGCCAGCAGCTTCGGACAGGGGCGAAATCAGCCCCAGCATTTT. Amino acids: CASSFGQGRNQPQHF.

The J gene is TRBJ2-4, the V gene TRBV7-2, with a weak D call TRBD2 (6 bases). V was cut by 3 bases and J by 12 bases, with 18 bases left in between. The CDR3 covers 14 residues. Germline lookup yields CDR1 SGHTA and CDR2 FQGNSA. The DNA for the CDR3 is TGTGCCAGCAGCTTCGATTTTGGGGGGACCAGTCAGTACTTC. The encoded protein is CASSFDFGGTSQYF.

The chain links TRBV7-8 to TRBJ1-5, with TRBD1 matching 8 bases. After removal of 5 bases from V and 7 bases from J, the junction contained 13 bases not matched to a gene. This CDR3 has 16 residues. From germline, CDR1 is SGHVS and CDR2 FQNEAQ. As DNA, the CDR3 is TGTGCCAGCAGCCTCGGACAGGGCGTTAGTGGCCAGCCCCAGCATTTT. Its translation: CASSLGQGVSGQPQHF. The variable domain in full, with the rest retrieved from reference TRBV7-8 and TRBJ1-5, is GAGVSQSPRYKVAKRGQDVALRCDPISGHVSLFWYQQALGQGPEFLTYFQNEAQLDKSGLPSDRFFAERPEGSVSTLKIQRTQQEDSAVYLCASSLGQGVSGQPQHFGDGTRLSIL.

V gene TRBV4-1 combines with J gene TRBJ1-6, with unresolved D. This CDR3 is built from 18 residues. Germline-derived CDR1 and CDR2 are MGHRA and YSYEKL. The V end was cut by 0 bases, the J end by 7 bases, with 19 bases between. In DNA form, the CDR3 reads TGCGCCAGCAGCCAAGAGTGGGCCATGGAGGCGAGAAATTCACCCCTCCACTTT. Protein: CASSQEWAMEARNSPLHF.

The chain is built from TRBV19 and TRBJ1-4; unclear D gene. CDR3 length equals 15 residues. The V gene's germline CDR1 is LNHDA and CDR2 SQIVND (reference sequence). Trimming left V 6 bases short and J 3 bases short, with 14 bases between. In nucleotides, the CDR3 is TGTGCCAGTAGCTACACAACTGCGGCTAATGAAAAACTGTTTTTT. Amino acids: CASSYTTAANEKLFF.

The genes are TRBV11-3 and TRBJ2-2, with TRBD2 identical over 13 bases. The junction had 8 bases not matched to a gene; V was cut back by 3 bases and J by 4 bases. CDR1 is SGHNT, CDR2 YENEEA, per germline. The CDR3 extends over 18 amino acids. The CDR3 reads CASSLGLAGKGGTGELFF. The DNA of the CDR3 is TGTGCCAGCAGCTTGGGACTAGCGGGGAAAGGTGGCACCGGGGAGCTGTTTTTT.

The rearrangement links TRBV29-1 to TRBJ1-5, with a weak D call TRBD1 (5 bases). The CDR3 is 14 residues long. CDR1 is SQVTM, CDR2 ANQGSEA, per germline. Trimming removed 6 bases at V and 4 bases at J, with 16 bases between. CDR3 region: CSVAYGQGNQPQHF. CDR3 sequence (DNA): TGCAGCGTGGCCTACGGGCAGGGTAATCAGCCCCAGCATTTT.

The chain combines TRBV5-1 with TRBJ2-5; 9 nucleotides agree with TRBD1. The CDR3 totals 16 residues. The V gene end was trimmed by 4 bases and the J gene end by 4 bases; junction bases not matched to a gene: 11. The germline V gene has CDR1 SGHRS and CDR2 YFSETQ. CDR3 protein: CASSHRPGQGAETQYF. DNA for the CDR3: TGCGCCAGCAGCCACAGACCGGGACAGGGAGCAGAGACCCAGTACTTC.

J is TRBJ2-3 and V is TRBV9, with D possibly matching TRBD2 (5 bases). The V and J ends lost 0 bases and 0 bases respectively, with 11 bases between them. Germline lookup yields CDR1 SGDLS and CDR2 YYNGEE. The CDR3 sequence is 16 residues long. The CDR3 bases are TGTGCCAGCAGCGTAGGCTCAGCGGCTAGCACAGATACGCAGTATTTT. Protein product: CASSVGSAASTDTQYF.

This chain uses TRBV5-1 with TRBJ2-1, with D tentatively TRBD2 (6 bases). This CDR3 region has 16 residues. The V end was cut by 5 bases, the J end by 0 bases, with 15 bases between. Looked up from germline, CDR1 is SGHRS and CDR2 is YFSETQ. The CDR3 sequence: CASSLLRDFSYNEQFF. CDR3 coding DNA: TGCGCCAGCAGTCTTCTTAGGGACTTCTCCTACAATGAGCAGTTCTTC.

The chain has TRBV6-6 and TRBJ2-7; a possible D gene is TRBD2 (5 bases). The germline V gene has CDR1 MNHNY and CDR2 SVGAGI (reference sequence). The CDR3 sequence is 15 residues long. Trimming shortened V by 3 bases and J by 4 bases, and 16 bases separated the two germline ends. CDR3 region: CASSYVQTGMYEQYF. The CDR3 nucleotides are TGTGCCAGCAGTTATGTACAGACCGGGATGTACGAGCAGTACTTC.

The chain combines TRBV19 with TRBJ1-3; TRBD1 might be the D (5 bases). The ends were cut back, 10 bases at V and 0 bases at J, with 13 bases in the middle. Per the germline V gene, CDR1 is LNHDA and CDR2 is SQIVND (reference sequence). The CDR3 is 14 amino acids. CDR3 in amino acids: CATLRDASGNTIYF. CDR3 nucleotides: TGTGCCACCCTCAGGGATGCCTCTGGAAACACCATATATTTT.

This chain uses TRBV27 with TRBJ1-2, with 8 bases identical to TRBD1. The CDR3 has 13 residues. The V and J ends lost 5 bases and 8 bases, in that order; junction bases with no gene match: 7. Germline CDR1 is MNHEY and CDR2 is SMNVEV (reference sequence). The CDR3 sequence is CASSPQGAGGYTF. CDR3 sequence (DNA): TGTGCCAGCAGTCCTCAGGGGGCTGGAGGCTACACCTTC.

CDR3 residues: CASSFLGPGSWQYF. The CDR3 DNA reads as TGCGCCAGCAGCTTTCTTGGGCCCGGATCTTGGCAGTACTTC. V usage is TRBV5-1 and J usage is TRBJ2-7; D gene unclear. The CDR3 is made up of 14 amino acids. V was trimmed by 2 bases and J by 9 bases, leaving 18 bases between them. Per the germline V gene, CDR1 is SGHRS and CDR2 is YFSETQ.

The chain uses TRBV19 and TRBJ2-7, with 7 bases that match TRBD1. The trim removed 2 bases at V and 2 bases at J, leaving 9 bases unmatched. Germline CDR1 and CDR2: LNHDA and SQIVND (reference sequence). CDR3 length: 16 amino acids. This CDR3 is CASSIRGNTGAYEQYF. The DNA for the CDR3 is TGTGCCAGTAGTATACGGGGCAACACAGGGGCCTACGAGCAGTACTTC.

DNA of the CDR3: TGTGCCAGCAGTGAGGGGACAGGGATTTACTCCTACGAGCAGTACTTC. Translated, it gives CASSEGTGIYSYEQYF. V is TRBV6-1 and J is TRBJ2-7; 9 nucleotides align to TRBD1. Per germline, CDR1 MNHNS and CDR2 SASEGT. V gave up 3 bases and J gave up 0 bases; unmatched junction bases: 6. The CDR3 contains 16 residues.

CDR3 sequence: CASIWGGVGELFF. In nucleotides, the CDR3 is TGTGCCAGCATTTGGGGGGGAGTCGGGGAGCTGTTTTTT. This chain connects TRBV12-3 or TRBV12-4 to TRBJ2-2, with 7 nucleotides matching TRBD2. CDR3 length: 13 amino acids. V was pared by 7 bases and J by 7 bases, with 6 bases of the junction left unmatched.

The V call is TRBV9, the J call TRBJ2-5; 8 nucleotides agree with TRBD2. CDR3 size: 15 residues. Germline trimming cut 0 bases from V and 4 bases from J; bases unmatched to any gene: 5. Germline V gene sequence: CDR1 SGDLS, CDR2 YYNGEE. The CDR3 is CASSVVAGGRETQYF. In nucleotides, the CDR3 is TGTGCCAGCAGCGTAGTGGCGGGGGGAAGAGAGACCCAGTACTTC.

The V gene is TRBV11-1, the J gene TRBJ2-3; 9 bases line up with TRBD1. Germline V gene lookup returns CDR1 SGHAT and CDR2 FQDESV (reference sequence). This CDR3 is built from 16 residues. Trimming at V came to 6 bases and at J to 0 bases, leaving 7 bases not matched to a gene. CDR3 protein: CASSQQGATSTDTQYF. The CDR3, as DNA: TGTGCCAGCAGTCAACAGGGGGCAACTAGCACAGATACGCAGTATTTT.